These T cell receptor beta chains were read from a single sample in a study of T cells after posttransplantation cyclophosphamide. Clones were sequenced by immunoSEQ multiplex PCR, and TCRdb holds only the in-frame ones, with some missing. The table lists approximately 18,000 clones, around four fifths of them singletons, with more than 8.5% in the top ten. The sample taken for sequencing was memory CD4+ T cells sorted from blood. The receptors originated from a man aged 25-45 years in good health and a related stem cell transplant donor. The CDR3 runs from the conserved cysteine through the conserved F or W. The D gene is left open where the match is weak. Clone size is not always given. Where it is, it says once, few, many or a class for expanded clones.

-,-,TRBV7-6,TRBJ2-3,CASSLNLRSTDTQYF,TGTGCCAGCAGCTTAAATCTCCGGAGCACAGATACGCAGTATTTT
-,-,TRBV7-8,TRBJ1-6,CASSLAGLYNSPLHF,TGTGCCAGCAGCTTAGCTGGCCTCTATAATTCACCCCTCCACTTT
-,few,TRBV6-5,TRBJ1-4,CASSSLSDRGLFF,TGTGCCAGCAGTTCACTCTCCGACCGGGGACTGTTTTTT
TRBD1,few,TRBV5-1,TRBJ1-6,CASSRLPRGTGNPIAPSPLHF,TGCGCCAGCAGCCGACTTCCTCGCGGGACAGGAAACCCGATCGCTCCCTCACCCCTCCACTTT
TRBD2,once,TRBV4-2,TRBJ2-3,CASSQLAVGSTDTQYF,TGTGCCAGCAGCCAACTAGCGGTGGGCAGCACAGATACGCAGTATTTT
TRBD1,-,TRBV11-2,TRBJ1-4,CASSLRQGRLFF,TGTGCCAGCAGCCTCCGACAGGGGAGACTGTTTTTT
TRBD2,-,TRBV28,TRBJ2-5,CASSLAGGQETQYF,TGTGCCAGCAGTCTAGCGGGGGGACAAGAGACCCAGTACTTC
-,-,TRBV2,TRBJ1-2,CASRRGFEYGYTF,TGTGCCAGCAGGCGGGGTTTTGAGTATGGCTACACCTTC
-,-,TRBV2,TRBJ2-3,CASNPGTSTDTQYF,TGTGCCAGCAACCCAGGAACTAGCACAGATACGCAGTATTTT
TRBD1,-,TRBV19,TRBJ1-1,CASSPSSTGGTEAFF,TGTGCCAGTAGCCCGTCCAGCACAGGGGGGACTGAAGCTTTCTTT
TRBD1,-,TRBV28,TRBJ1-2,CASRRSGGLDGYTF,TGTGCCAGCAGACGCTCAGGGGGTTTGGATGGCTACACCTTC
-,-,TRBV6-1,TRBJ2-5,CASSWEGAGLETQYF,TGTGCCAGCAGCTGGGAAGGGGCAGGGCTAGAGACCCAGTACTTC
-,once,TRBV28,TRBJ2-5,CASSLGLETQYF,TGTGCCAGCAGTTTAGGGCTGGAGACCCAGTACTTC
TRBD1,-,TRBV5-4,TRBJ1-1,CASSRGTVMNTEAFF,TGTGCCAGCAGCCGAGGGACAGTCATGAACACTGAAGCTTTCTTT
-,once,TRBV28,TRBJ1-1,CASSLGQGINTEAFF,TGTGCCAGCAGTTTGGGGCAGGGGATAAACACTGAAGCTTTCTTT
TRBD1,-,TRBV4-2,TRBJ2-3,CASSRSGGGTDTQYF,TGTGCCAGCAGCCGGTCAGGGGGCGGGACAGATACGCAGTATTTT
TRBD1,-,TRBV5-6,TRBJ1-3,CASSLYGQGDGNTIYF,TGTGCCAGCAGCTTATACGGACAGGGGGACGGAAACACCATATATTTT
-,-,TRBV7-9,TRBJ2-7,CASSSLFPGEGYEQYF,TGTGCCAGCAGCTCTCTTTTTCCCGGAGAGGGCTACGAGCAGTACTTC
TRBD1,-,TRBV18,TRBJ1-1,CASSPRQGGGTEAFF,TGTGCCAGCTCCCCAAGGCAGGGGGGTGGGACTGAAGCTTTCTTT
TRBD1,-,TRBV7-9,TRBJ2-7,CASSSVDRSSFYEQYF,TGTGCCAGCAGCTCGGTGGACAGGTCATCATTTTACGAGCAGTACTTC
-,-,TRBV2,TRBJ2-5,CASSEGGGFRGETQYF,TGTGCCAGCAGTGAAGGGGGCGGTTTTAGAGGAGAGACCCAGTACTTC
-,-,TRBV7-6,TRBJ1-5,CASSLDSTSNQPQHF,TGTGCCAGCAGCTTGGACAGTACAAGCAATCAGCCCCAGCATTTT
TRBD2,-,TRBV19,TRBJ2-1,CASREGIPFYNEQFF,TGTGCCAGTCGGGAGGGAATCCCCTTCTACAATGAGCAGTTCTTC
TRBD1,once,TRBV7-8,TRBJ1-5,CASSSPYRGDQPQHF,TGTGCCAGCAGCTCCCCTTACAGGGGGGATCAGCCCCAGCATTTT
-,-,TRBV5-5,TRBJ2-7,CASSLGGVVGYEQYF,TGTGCCAGCAGCTTGGGAGGAGTGGTGGGCTACGAGCAGTACTTC
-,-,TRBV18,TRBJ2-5,CASSPVAGRETQYF,TGTGCCAGCTCACCTGTGGCGGGGCGGGAGACCCAGTACTTC
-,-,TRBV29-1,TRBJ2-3,CSVEWVGEPRDTQYF,TGCAGCGTTGAATGGGTGGGCGAGCCTCGTGATACGCAGTATTTT
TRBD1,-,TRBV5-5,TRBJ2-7,CASSSGTAYEQYF,TGTGCCAGCAGCTCCGGGACAGCTTACGAGCAGTACTTC
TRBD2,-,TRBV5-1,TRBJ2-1,CASSSPGGAGVSSSYNEQFF,TGCGCCAGCAGCTCGCCGGGGGGAGCGGGGGTTTCAAGCTCCTACAATGAGCAGTTCTTC
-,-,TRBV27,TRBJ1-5,CASSLGAGDYQPQHF,TGTGCCAGCAGTTTAGGGGCAGGGGATTACCAGCCCCAGCATTTT
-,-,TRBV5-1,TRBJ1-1,CASSLDSPGIAEAFF,TGCGCCAGCAGCTTGGACAGCCCCGGCATCGCTGAAGCTTTCTTT